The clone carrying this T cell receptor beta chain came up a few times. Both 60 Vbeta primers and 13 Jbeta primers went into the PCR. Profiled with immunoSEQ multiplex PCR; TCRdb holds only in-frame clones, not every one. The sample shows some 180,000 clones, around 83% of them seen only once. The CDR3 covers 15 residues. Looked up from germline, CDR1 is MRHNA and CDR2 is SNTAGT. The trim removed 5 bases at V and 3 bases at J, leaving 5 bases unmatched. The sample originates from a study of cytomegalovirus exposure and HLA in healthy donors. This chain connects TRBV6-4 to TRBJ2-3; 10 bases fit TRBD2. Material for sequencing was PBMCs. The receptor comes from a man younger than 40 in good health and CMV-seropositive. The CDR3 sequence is CASSPGTSDTDTQYF. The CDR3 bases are TGTGCCAGCAGTCCCGGGACTAGCGATACAGATACGCAGTATTTT.